This T cell receptor beta chain came from a study of beta chain features in type 1 diabetes. By way of CD45RO/CCR7/CD25/CD127/CD95/CD27, the CD4+ regulatory, stem cell-like memory, central memory and naive cells were sorted. The authors obtained over 95% purity in all sorted populations. This clone turned up a few times. Its antigen is unknown. The V gene's germline CDR1 is SGHTA and CDR2 FQGNSA. This CDR3 is 14 amino acids long. V was clipped by 5 bases and J by 7 bases; unmatched bases: 10. Every isolated RNA sample was fully reverse transcribed, so sequencing captured expressed TCRB transcripts. Average reads for naive, central memory and regulatory T cell samples were several million. Sequencing used immunoSEQ multiplex PCR; TCRdb keeps in-frame clones, though not all of them. This repertoire shows over 200,000 clones, approximately 10% found once; its top ten account for around 0.017%. Findings and limits, study-wide: In every one of the four CD4+ subsets, TCRB CDR3s were moderately but significantly shorter in Type 1 diabetes patients. A greater similarity of naive, central memory and Treg TCRB repertoires was seen among patients than among healthy donors.

This receptor was identified in a man younger than 40 with type 1 diabetes. This chain connects TRBV7-2 to TRBJ1-2, with TRBD1 matching 7 bases. Material: naive CD4+ T cells from blood. This CDR3 reads CASSVQGRSAGYTF. The CDR3 DNA is TGTGCCAGCAGCGTACAGGGGAGGTCAGCTGGCTACACCTTC.